A selection of T cell receptor beta chains follows, all from one sample in a study of read filtering for tumor transcriptome and immune sequencing. TCRdb processed the reads anew with MiXCR; each CDR3 protein has one entry. In the table there are 90,000 to 95,000 distinct CDR3 sequences, about a fifth of which are singletons. The specimen sequenced was a population of CD138-negative cells sorted from bone marrow. The receptors were gathered from a donor older than 35 with multiple myeloma. Each CDR3 is given without its conserved first and last residue. For some rows the clone size is stated as once, few or many, or as a class when expanded; others skip it.

V	J	length	size	CDR3
TRBV5-1	TRBJ2-3	13	many	ASSLGRFVTDTQY
TRBV7-9	TRBJ1-1	11	many	ASSLGQGMGAF
TRBV7-8	TRBJ2-3	11	many	ASSLTSRDTQY
TRBV20-1	TRBJ1-4	11	few	SARRGEGEKLF
TRBV29-1	TRBJ1-2	10	many	SVELAVYGYT
TRBV5-4	TRBJ1-1	13	many	ASSAKQGLNTEAF
TRBV12-3/TRBV12-4	TRBJ1-5	14	many	ASSPSGARSNQPQH
TRBV7-9	TRBJ1-1	10	many	ASSPGTDRAF
TRBV2	TRBJ2-2	12	many	ASSEYQDTGELF
TRBV29-1	TRBJ1-1	9	many	SSGGDAEAF
TRBV29-1	TRBJ2-5	10	NA	SVASGQETQY
TRBV5-4	TRBJ2-3	14	many	ASSFGPGQDTDTQY
TRBV29-1	TRBJ1-1	10	many	SVGGGARGAF
TRBV3-1	TRBJ1-2	12	few	ASSPLRTGVGYT
TRBV7-2	TRBJ2-2	12	NA	ASSPRRSTGELF
TRBV6-1	TRBJ2-4	9	NA	ASSERDGIY
TRBV29-1	TRBJ2-5	11	many	SVDTVGMETQY
TRBV7-8	TRBJ2-3	13	few	ASSFQGATVGTQY
TRBV2	TRBJ2-5	14	many	ASSVGTSGAGGTQY
TRBV28	TRBJ1-5	13	many	ASSPAYGARQPQH
TRBV30	TRBJ1-2	11	few	AWSVTGFAGYT
TRBV29-1	TRBJ2-5	14	many	SVEPGLAGGPETQY
TRBV4-1	TRBJ2-6	16	NA	ASSPGVLTRVGANVLT
TRBV4-1	TRBJ1-2	15	many	ASSQARGSAFNYGYT
TRBV27	TRBJ2-1	13	once	ASSLSHSQYNEQF
TRBV2	TRBJ1-2	12	few	ASRAGQGAYGYT
TRBV12-3/TRBV12-4	TRBJ2-2	13	few	ASRTQGSNTGELF
TRBV9	TRBJ2-1	12	NA	ASSVATDYNELF
TRBV20-1	TRBJ1-1	12	few	SAPNRVVNTEAF
TRBV19	TRBJ2-6	13	many	ASTPQVSGANVLT
TRBV28	TRBJ1-2	12	NA	ASSFRGTVIGYT
TRBV5-1	TRBJ2-7	12	few	ASSLGWGSAEQY
TRBV7-8	TRBJ1-5	12	few	ASSSGTLNQPQH
TRBV5-1	TRBJ1-2	12	few	ASSLVPGTYGYT
TRBV10-2	TRBJ1-1	9	many	ASRGQEGAF
TRBV18	TRBJ1-4	12	many	ASSPADRNEKLF
TRBV18	TRBJ2-5	9	many	ATDAGETQY
TRBV20-1	TRBJ2-7	12	NA	SAPTGTGGREQY
TRBV20-1	TRBJ2-1	10	many	SATERGVQQF
TRBV20-1	TRBJ2-7	10	few	SAKWNSYEQY
TRBV4-2	TRBJ2-5	14	many	ASSRGGGGGLTTQY
TRBV20-1	TRBJ1-1	8	few	VVIGSEAF
TRBV5-1	TRBJ1-6	15	many	ASSLGIASSYNSPLH
TRBV5-4	TRBJ1-1	12	many	ASSPSRQNTEAF
TRBV5-1	TRBJ1-6	12	many	ASSASSYNSPLH